The next 27 T cell receptor beta chains were all read from a single sample in a study of metastatic and nonmetastatic thyroid tumors. TCRdb reprocessed the PCR reads using MiXCR. The sample has under 35,000 clones; 35% are singletons. Not a single patient had been given any form of treatment at any point before undergoing thyroid surgery. Sequences were obtained from tumor tissue. The receptors shown here come from a female donor with papillary thyroid cancer or a benign thyroid nodule (not recorded which). Some clones in this sample may be carry-over from other donors' samples.

This clone is termed medium-sized (0.01 to 0.1%). The chain carries TRBV7-2 and TRBJ2-1; D gene ambiguous. In germline, CDR1 is SGHTA, CDR2 FQGNSA. Trimming removed 2 bases from V and 9 bases from J, with 11 bases in between. The CDR3 runs to 13 residues. CDR3 sequence (DNA): TGTGCCAGCAGCTTATCCCCCTCGCGTGAGCAGTTCTTC. Amino acids: CASSLSPSREQFF.

This clone was seen a few times. This sequence joins TRBV10-3 and TRBJ1-2, with TRBD1 matching 11 bases. V dropped 7 bases and J dropped 3; count of bases not matched to a gene: 4. Germline CDR1 reads ENHRY; CDR2 reads SYGVKD. The CDR3 totals 14 residues. CDR3: CAIKWTGGDYGYTF. CDR3 bases: TGTGCCATCAAGTGGACAGGGGGCGACTATGGCTACACCTTC.

The rearrangement uses TRBV28 and TRBJ2-7, with TRBD2 identical over 7 bases. The CDR3 contains 16 residues. J gave up 1 base and V 5 bases, and 11 bases lay outside the gene matches. The V gene's germline CDR1 is MDHEN and CDR2 SYDVKM. As DNA, the CDR3 is TGTGCCAGCAGTCCCTTAACTAGCGCGAGTTCCTACGAGCAGTACTTC. Amino acids: CASSPLTSASSYEQYF.

In its sample, this clone was seen once. The chain recombines TRBV4-1 with TRBJ2-7; 9 positions agree with TRBD1. Per germline, CDR1 MGHRA and CDR2 YSYEKL. This CDR3 region has 15 residues. The V gene end was trimmed by 3 bases and the J gene end by 6 bases; junction bases not matched to a gene: 9. The CDR3 protein is CASSQSGTGISEQYF. The CDR3 nucleotides are TGCGCCAGCAGCCAGTCCGGGACAGGGATAAGCGAGCAGTACTTC.

This clone was observed a handful of times. V usage is TRBV6-1 and J usage is TRBJ1-1, with D possibly TRBD1 on 5 matching bases. Per the germline V gene, CDR1 is MNHNS and CDR2 is SASEGT. The CDR3 totals 14 residues. Trimming left V 6 bases short and J 1 base short, with 12 bases between. CDR3 sequence (DNA): TGTGCCAGCAGGTCGGGGCCTGGGAACACTGAAGCTTTCTTT. It encodes CASRSGPGNTEAFF.

This clone has a handful of counts. This rearrangement joins TRBV6-4 to TRBJ2-2; unclear D gene. The CDR3 has 13 residues. With 3 bases removed from V and 5 bases from J, the gap between germline ends came to 7 bases. CDR1 and CDR2 from the germline V gene are MRHNA and SNTAGT. Here the CDR3 reads CASSESETGELFF. The CDR3 coding sequence is TGTGCCAGCAGTGAATCAGAGACCGGGGAGCTGTTTTTT.

This clone was counted only a few times. The gene calls are TRBV27 and TRBJ1-6, with D maybe TRBD1 (5 bases). The CDR3 consists of 17 residues. V lost 3 bases, J lost 3 bases, and 15 bases lay in between. The germline V gene has CDR1 MNHEY and CDR2 SMNVEV (reference sequence). CDR3 sequence (DNA): TGTGCCAGCAGTTTGAAGCCTGGACATGGCTATAATTCACCCCTCCACTTT. Protein: CASSLKPGHGYNSPLHF.

V is TRBV20-1 and J is TRBJ2-1; D is ambiguous. CDR1 DFQATT and CDR2 SNEGSKA come from the germline V gene (reference sequence). Trimming took off 3 bases at V and 5 bases at J, with 5 bases between the two ends. This CDR3 spans 11 amino acids. This CDR3 reads CSASSDNEQFF. The CDR3 DNA follows: TGCAGTGCTAGCTCGGACAATGAGCAGTTCTTC.

DNA of the CDR3: TGTGCCACCAGTGATTGGGGACTAGCTTCGACGGGCGATGCAGATACGCAGTATTTT. Amino acid sequence: CATSDWGLASTGDADTQYF. The chain combines TRBV24-1 with TRBJ2-3; 9 positions match TRBD2. Germline values: CDR1 KGHDR, CDR2 SFDVKD. V lost 2 bases to trimming and J lost 4 bases; unmatched junction nucleotides: 15. This CDR3 comprises 19 residues.

The V call is TRBV2, the J call TRBJ2-4; D is unresolved. The CDR3 is made up of 10 amino acids. V dropped 6 bases and J dropped 8 bases, with 5 bases sitting between them. Germline V gene lookup returns CDR1 SNHLY and CDR2 FYNNEI. CDR3 sequence (DNA): TGTGCCAGCAGGGCGGACATTCAGTACTTC. Amino acids: CASRADIQYF. The entire variable domain, with the rest obtained from reference TRBV2 and TRBJ2-4, is as follows: EPEVTQTPSHQVTQMGQEVILRCVPISNHLYFYWYRQILGQKVEFLVSFYNNEISEKSEIFDDQFSVERPDGSNFTLKIRSTKLEDSAMYFCASRADIQYFGAGTRLSVL.

This sequence joins TRBV7-2 and TRBJ1-2, with D uncertain. CDR1 is SGHTA, CDR2 FQGNSA, per germline. Deletions cut 2 bases from V and 8 bases from J, with 12 bases between. The CDR3 is 13 residues long. The CDR3 region has the DNA TGTGCCAGCAGCTTAAACAGCCCGGGAGGCTACACCTTC. Its translation: CASSLNSPGGYTF.

V gene TRBV20-1 combines with J gene TRBJ2-3; D gene ambiguous. V gave up 1 base and J gave up 4 bases, with 9 bases separating them. Germline CDR1 DFQATT, CDR2 SNEGSKA (reference sequence). The CDR3 is 13 amino acids. The CDR3 nucleotides read TGCAGTGCTAGAGCCCGGAACTCAGATACGCAGTATTTT. Its translation is CSARARNSDTQYF.

V is TRBV6-1 and J is TRBJ2-5; a possible D gene is TRBD2 (6 bases). The CDR3 extends over 14 amino acids. Per germline, CDR1 MNHNS and CDR2 SASEGT. The ends were cut back, 6 bases at V and 2 bases at J, with 13 bases in the middle. This CDR3 is CASRFPGGQETQYF. CDR3 DNA sequence: TGTGCCAGCAGATTTCCTGGGGGGCAAGAGACCCAGTACTTC.

The chain recombines TRBV12-3 or TRBV12-4 with TRBJ2-3; the match to TRBD2 covers 10 bases. Germline trimming cut 6 bases from V and 0 bases from J; bases unmatched to any gene: 6. The CDR3 covers 16 residues. CDR3: CASSPSSGSSTDTQYF. The CDR3 DNA reads TGTGCCAGCAGCCCCTCTAGCGGGAGTAGCACAGATACGCAGTATTTT.

This clone was counted only a few times. The gene calls are TRBV11-2 and TRBJ2-7; 8 bases align to TRBD1. The germline V gene encodes CDR1 SGHAT and CDR2 FQNNGV. With V trimmed by 1 base and J by 1 base, 0 bases remained unmatched. The CDR3 extends over 14 amino acids. In nucleotides, the CDR3 is TGTGCCAGCAGCTTAGGGACAGGGTCCTACGAGCAGTACTTC. Its protein product is CASSLGTGSYEQYF.

Only a few counts were recorded for this clone. The rearrangement uses TRBV6-4 and TRBJ1-5; D unclear. The CDR3 totals 13 residues. Germline V gene data show CDR1 as MRHNA and CDR2 as SNTAGT. The V and J ends lost 7 bases and 10 bases respectively, with 17 bases between them. The chain's CDR3 is CASIRTDRSPQHF. CDR3 sequence (DNA): TGTGCCAGCATCCGGACGGACCGCAGCCCCCAGCATTTT.

The chain carries TRBV7-2 and TRBJ2-5; 10 bases are shared with TRBD2. The last part of the DNA fits TRBJ2-1 better; the J call may be wrong. There are 16 residues in the CDR3. Germline values: CDR1 SGHTA, CDR2 FQGNSA. Here the CDR3 reads CASSLALSGRANEQFF. Here the CDR3 DNA reads TGTGCCAGCAGCTTAGCGCTAAGCGGGAGGGCCAATGAGCAGTTCTTC.

There are many counts of this clone. The rearrangement links TRBV30 to TRBJ2-3; 8 bases align to TRBD2. The CDR3 has 18 amino acids. CDR1 is GTSNPN, CDR2 SVGIG, per germline (reference sequence). Trimming cost V 2 bases and J 3 bases; bases outside gene matches: 16. CDR3 in DNA: TGTGCCTGGAGTTATTCTTTCGACAGCCCGGGGGGGACAGATACGCAGTATTTT. Its translation: CAWSYSFDSPGGTDTQYF.

This clone has only a few counts. This rearrangement joins TRBV7-9 to TRBJ2-7; D gene unclear. Trimming shortened V by 1 base and J by 6 bases, and 7 bases separated the two germline ends. This CDR3 spans 12 amino acids. CDR1 SEHNR and CDR2 FQNEAQ come from the germline V gene (reference sequence). CDR3: CASSLGVSEQYF. The CDR3 DNA sequence: TGTGCCAGCAGCTTAGGAGTTTCCGAGCAGTACTTC.

This rearrangement joins TRBV6-1 to TRBJ2-7; D ambiguous. CDR3 size: 12 residues. Germline V gene sequence: CDR1 MNHNS, CDR2 SASEGT. Trimming took off 6 bases at V and 0 bases at J, with 6 bases between the two ends. CDR3 nucleotides: TGTGCCAGCAGCCCCAACTCCTACGAGCAGTACTTC. This gives the protein CASSPNSYEQYF.

The V gene is TRBV5-1, the J gene TRBJ2-1; the match to TRBD2 covers 11 bases. J gave up 12 bases and V 3 bases, and 14 bases lay outside the gene matches. Germline-derived CDR1 and CDR2 are SGHRS and YFSETQ. The CDR3 totals 16 residues. The CDR3 DNA follows: TGCGCCAGCAGCTCACCGGGACTAGCGGCCTCCTGGGGGCAGTTCTTC. Protein sequence: CASSSPGLAASWGQFF.

This chain joins TRBV7-8 and TRBJ2-2; tentative D call: TRBD1 (5 bases). CDR3 length: 15 amino acids. Germline assignment: CDR1 SGHVS and CDR2 FQNEAQ. V was pared by 1 base and J by 1 base, with 7 bases between. CDR3 nucleotides: TGTGCCAGCAGCTTAGTAACAGGGAACACCGGGGAGCTGTTTTTT. It translates to CASSLVTGNTGELFF.

This chain connects TRBV11-1 to TRBJ1-3; the match to TRBD1 covers 9 bases. Trimming took 5 bases from V and 0 from J; bases not matched to a gene: 5. The CDR3 contains 16 residues. The germline gives CDR1 SGHAT, CDR2 FQDESV (reference sequence). The DNA of the CDR3 is TGTGCCAGCAGCCCGCGGACAGGGGACTCTGGAAACACCATATATTTT. It codes for CASSPRTGDSGNTIYF.

This clone was seen only a few times. The chain links TRBV6-4 to TRBJ2-3; TRBD2 matches at 10 bases. V gave up 3 bases and J gave up 4 bases; unmatched junction bases: 7. CDR1 is MRHNA, CDR2 SNTAGT, per germline. This CDR3 is 16 amino acids long. In DNA, the CDR3 is TGTGCCAGCAGTGAATCGGCTAGCGGGAGCCCAGATACGCAGTATTTT. It codes for CASSESASGSPDTQYF.

This clone was seen only a few times. The chain combines TRBV19 with TRBJ2-7; D is possibly TRBD2 (5 bases). Trimming stripped 6 bases from V and 7 bases from J, with 16 bases between. The CDR3 totals 13 residues. CDR1 is LNHDA and CDR2 is SQIVND in the germline V gene (reference sequence). The CDR3 bases are TGTGCCAGTAGGGGTACGGGGATGGGGGAGCAGTACTTC. The encoded protein is CASRGTGMGEQYF.

The rearrangement uses TRBV20-1 and TRBJ2-6; D gene unclear. The CDR3 contains 12 residues. Trimming removed 6 bases from V and 4 bases from J, with 7 bases in between. Looked up from germline, CDR1 is DFQATT and CDR2 is SNEGSKA (reference sequence). The CDR3 DNA follows: TGCAGTGCCCAAGCGGGGGCCAACGTCCTGACTTTC. Translated: CSAQAGANVLTF.

This chain joins TRBV20-1 and TRBJ2-7; no reliable D call. This CDR3 has 14 amino acids. V lost 1 base to trimming and J lost 2 bases, with 12 bases between them. Per germline, CDR1 DFQATT and CDR2 SNEGSKA (reference sequence). The CDR3 region has the DNA TGCAGTGCTAGAGGACCCACCGTGGCCTACGAGCAGTACTTC. It codes for CSARGPTVAYEQYF.